The T cell receptor (beta chain) under discussion was sequenced for a study of response to subunit inactivated influenza vaccine. Each CDR3 protein gets one entry after TCRdb re-called the RT-PCR reads with MiXCR. The top ten clones hold roughly 10% of a sample with about 530,000 distinct CDR3 sequences, about an eighth of them seen once. Study outcomes and limitations: Authors suggested each seasonal influenza vaccination recruits few new T cells.

V lost 7 bases to trimming and J lost 10 bases, with 17 bases between them. CDR3 length: 13 amino acids. Germline CDR1 is SEHNR and CDR2 is FQNEAQ (reference sequence). Worth noting for this clonotype: Its specificity is not known.

This sample comprised PBMCs from blood, obtained on the day of vaccination. V is TRBV7-9 and J is TRBJ2-1; D unclear. The origin of this receptor is a man aged 50 to 60 who received an inactivated influenza vaccine. The CDR3 spells CASTSPVIDEQFF. The CDR3 DNA sequence: TGTGCCAGCACCTCACCGGTGATCGACGAGCAGTTCTTC.